Below are 22 T cell receptor beta chains sequenced from a single sample in a study of blood T cell repertoires in COVID-19. Produced via immunoSEQ multiplex PCR; TCRdb's table is partial and in-frame only. The repertoire has 200,000 to 300,000 clones, around 81% of them found once; the top ten carry around 6.8%. Sequenced: peripheral blood. The receptors stem from a woman aged 55-69 years with active or convalescent COVID-19.

The gene calls are TRBV13 and TRBJ2-7, with 11 bases fitting TRBD2. The CDR3 spans 18 residues. V was clipped by 5 bases and J by 0 bases; unmatched bases: 12. Germline CDR1 PRHDT, CDR2 FYEKMQ (reference sequence). CDR3 nucleotide sequence: TGTGCCAGCAGCGCCTCACCGTCACTAGCGGGGGACTCCTACGAGCAGTACTTC. Translation: CASSASPSLAGDSYEQYF.

The count of this clone is one. This sequence joins TRBV20-1 and TRBJ2-5; the D gene is possibly TRBD2 (6 bases). V lost 3 bases and J 4 bases, leaving 15 bases between the germline ends. The CDR3 contains 14 residues. Germline V gene lookup returns CDR1 DFQATT and CDR2 SNEGSKA (reference sequence). The CDR3 loop reads CSASRLVGRETQYF. Written as DNA, the CDR3 is TGCAGTGCTAGTCGACTAGTCGGTAGAGAGACCCAGTACTTC.

This chain links TRBV2 with TRBJ1-5; 9 bases match TRBD1. This CDR3 comprises 14 residues. V dropped 6 bases and J dropped 9; count of bases not matched to a gene: 9. Germline assignment: CDR1 SNHLY and CDR2 FYNNEI. The DNA for the CDR3 is TGTGCCAGCAGGGCGGACAGGGGTTCATGGCCCCAGCATTTT. It yields the protein CASRADRGSWPQHF.

The CDR3 sequence is CASSSGGPQETQYF. The DNA for the CDR3 is TGTGCCAGCAGCTCAGGAGGGCCACAAGAGACCCAGTACTTC. The chain combines TRBV9 with TRBJ2-5; weak D call: TRBD2 (6 bases). CDR3 length: 14 residues. V shed 4 bases and J shed 2 bases, with 12 bases lying between them. CDR1 and CDR2 from the germline V gene are SGDLS and YYNGEE.

In regard to this clone: Other DNA sequences within the sample encode an identical CDR3. The gene calls are TRBV3-1 (or the pseudogene TRBV3-2) and TRBJ2-3; the match to TRBD2 covers 7 bases. V shed 3 bases and J 4 bases; nucleotides not matched to a gene: 4. Germline loops: CDR1 LGHDT, CDR2 YNNKEL (reference sequence). CDR3 length equals 14 residues. This CDR3 reads CASSHASGADTQYF. CDR3 in DNA: TGTGCCAGCAGCCATGCTAGCGGCGCAGATACGCAGTATTTT.

The chain has TRBV3-1 (or the pseudogene TRBV3-2) and TRBJ2-5; 7 nucleotides line up with TRBD2. Germline V gene sequence: CDR1 LGHDT, CDR2 YNNKEL (reference sequence). With 0 bases clipped from V and 5 bases from J, the junction kept 9 bases outside the gene matches. The CDR3 consists of 16 residues. The CDR3 region is CASSQDTGGVGETQYF. CDR3 in DNA: TGTGCCAGCAGCCAAGATACGGGGGGAGTCGGGGAGACCCAGTACTTC.

This clone was detected a few times. The rearrangement links TRBV6-1 to TRBJ2-1; D remains ambiguous. V shed 1 base and J shed 10 bases, with 5 bases lying between them. Germline V gives CDR1 MNHNS, CDR2 SASEGT. This CDR3 contains 11 residues. The chain's CDR3 is CASSEVREQFF. CDR3 sequence (DNA): TGTGCCAGCAGTGAAGTACGGGAGCAGTTCTTC.

V usage is TRBV6-2 or TRBV6-3 and J usage is TRBJ2-5, with D unclear. This CDR3 spans 11 amino acids. In germline, CDR1 is MNHEY, CDR2 SVGEGT. Trimming took off 2 bases at V and 7 bases at J, with 5 bases between the two ends. CDR3 nucleotides: TGTGCCAGCAGTTACCCCGGGACCCAGTACTTC. Residues: CASSYPGTQYF.

This clone was seen a few times. The V and J genes are TRBV3-1 (or the pseudogene TRBV3-2) and TRBJ1-2, with D possibly being TRBD1 (5 bases). CDR3 length equals 15 residues. Germline V gene lookup returns CDR1 LGHDT and CDR2 YNNKEL (reference sequence). V lost 1 base, J lost 2 bases, and 11 bases lay in between. The CDR3: CASSQGLRGNYGYTF. The CDR3, as DNA: TGTGCCAGCAGCCAAGGGTTGCGGGGGAACTATGGCTACACCTTC.

The J gene is TRBJ1-1, the V gene TRBV3-1 (or the pseudogene TRBV3-2); D might be TRBD1 (6 bases). CDR1 is LGHDT and CDR2 is YNNKEL in the germline V gene (reference sequence). V shed 6 bases and J shed 5 bases, with 13 bases lying between them. This CDR3 is 13 amino acids long. The CDR3 loop reads CASSLQGYTEAFF. Written as DNA, the CDR3 is TGTGCCAGCAGTCTACAGGGATATACTGAAGCTTTCTTT.

J is TRBJ2-5 and V is TRBV9, with TRBD2 identical over 12 bases. Germline-derived CDR1 and CDR2 are SGDLS and YYNGEE. The J segment lost 2 bases and the V segment lost 6 bases, leaving 20 bases of the junction unmatched. CDR3 length: 20 residues. The CDR3 coding sequence is TGTGCCAGCATCCCTAGTCTGTCTCGGGCTAGCGGGAGGGTTCAAGAGACCCAGTACTTC. Translation gives CASIPSLSRASGRVQETQYF.

J is TRBJ2-3 and V is TRBV27; 8 nucleotides align to TRBD2. The CDR3 spans 17 residues. J gave up 1 base and V 7 bases, and 13 bases lay outside the gene matches. Germline values: CDR1 MNHEY, CDR2 SMNVEV (reference sequence). In nucleotides, the CDR3 is TGTGCCAGCACAGCCCTCGCGGGGGGTCGGGGCACAGATACGCAGTATTTT. Residues: CASTALAGGRGTDTQYF.

The gene calls are TRBV4-1 and TRBJ1-5, with TRBD1 matching over 7 bases. CDR1 and CDR2 from the germline V gene are MGHRA and YSYEKL. The ends lost 2 bases at V and 8 bases at J; junction bases unmatched: 12. CDR3 length equals 16 residues. CDR3 protein: CASSQQGGVRGKPQHF. The CDR3 DNA reads TGCGCCAGCAGCCAACAGGGGGGAGTCAGGGGGAAGCCCCAGCATTTT.

The chain carries TRBV10-3 and TRBJ2-1; D not resolved. This CDR3 spans 12 amino acids. V was shortened by 2 bases and J by 7 bases, with 6 bases between the two germline ends. CDR1 and CDR2 (germline): ENHRY, SYGVKD. CDR3 DNA sequence: TGTGCCATCAGTGAGATAGAAAATGAGCAGTTCTTC. It codes for CAISEIENEQFF.

The chain carries TRBV11-2 and TRBJ1-3; 8 nucleotides agree with TRBD1. With 5 bases clipped from V and 4 bases from J, the junction kept 13 bases outside the gene matches. The length of the CDR3 is 17 residues. The germline V gene has CDR1 SGHAT and CDR2 FQNNGV. CDR3 in DNA: TGTGCCAGCAGCGAAAAGACAGGGGACTGGAGGGGAAACACCATATATTTT. Translated, it gives CASSEKTGDWRGNTIYF.

The chain is built from TRBV5-1 and TRBJ1-2; no clear D. The CDR3 sequence is 13 residues long. The V and J ends lost 4 bases and 1 base respectively, with 8 bases between them. CDR1 SGHRS and CDR2 YFSETQ come from the germline V gene. CDR3 DNA: TGCGCCAGCAGCCCTAGCGATAACTATGGCTACACCTTC. This codes for CASSPSDNYGYTF.

A few counts support this clone. The chain employs TRBV11-3 and TRBJ2-2, with 8 bases identical to TRBD1. CDR1 and CDR2 from the germline V gene are SGHNT and YENEEA. V was clipped by 0 bases and J by 2 bases; unmatched bases: 8. There are 18 residues in the CDR3. The CDR3 nucleotides read TGTGCCAGCAGCTTAGAGGACAGGGTTCTCCCCAACACCGGGGAGCTGTTTTTT. Protein product: CASSLEDRVLPNTGELFF.

This clone has just a few counts. This chain joins TRBV4-1 and TRBJ2-3, with 7 bases aligning to TRBD2. This CDR3 comprises 16 residues. Germline CDR1 is MGHRA and CDR2 is YSYEKL. V trimming: 1 base; J trimming: 3 bases; junction bases outside the gene matches: 7. CDR3 sequence: CASSQGGGGWTDTQYF. CDR3 nucleotide sequence: TGCGCCAGCAGCCAAGGGGGCGGGGGTTGGACAGATACGCAGTATTTT.

V usage is TRBV7-9 and J usage is TRBJ2-3; D is undetermined. V was cut by 1 base and J by 0 bases, with 8 bases left in between. The CDR3 length is 15 residues. Germline values: CDR1 SEHNR, CDR2 FQNEAQ (reference sequence). The CDR3 nucleotides read TGTGCCAGCAGCTTAGGAGTGGGCAGCACAGATACGCAGTATTTT. As protein: CASSLGVGSTDTQYF.

For the CDR3, the DNA is TGTGCCAGTAGTACTTCGACGGGACAACTAAATTCACCCCTCCACTTT. It yields the protein CASSTSTGQLNSPLHF. The chain has TRBV19 and TRBJ1-6; TRBD1 is a possible D gene (6 bases). CDR1 is LNHDA and CDR2 is SQIVND in the germline V gene (reference sequence). Trimming removed 4 bases from V and 7 bases from J, with 17 bases in between. This CDR3 spans 16 amino acids.

This rearrangement joins TRBV11-2 to TRBJ1-3, with a possible D match to TRBD1 (6 bases). The CDR3 sequence is 19 residues long. Germline CDR1 SGHAT, CDR2 FQNNGV. The ends were cut back, 0 bases at V and 0 bases at J, with 18 bases in the middle. CDR3 in amino acids: CASSLDLAGALYSGNTIYF. In nucleotides, the CDR3 is TGTGCCAGCAGCTTAGATCTAGCAGGGGCCCTTTACTCTGGAAACACCATATATTTT.

The rearrangement joins TRBV2 to TRBJ2-3; perhaps TRBD2 as D (6 bases). The CDR3 runs to 15 residues. V gave up 4 bases and J gave up 4 bases, with 15 bases separating them. Germline V lookup: CDR1 SNHLY, CDR2 FYNNEI. The CDR3 DNA sequence: TGTGCCAGCAGTGTGGGGCCAGGAGGGGCAGATACGCAGTATTTT. Translating it yields CASSVGPGGADTQYF.